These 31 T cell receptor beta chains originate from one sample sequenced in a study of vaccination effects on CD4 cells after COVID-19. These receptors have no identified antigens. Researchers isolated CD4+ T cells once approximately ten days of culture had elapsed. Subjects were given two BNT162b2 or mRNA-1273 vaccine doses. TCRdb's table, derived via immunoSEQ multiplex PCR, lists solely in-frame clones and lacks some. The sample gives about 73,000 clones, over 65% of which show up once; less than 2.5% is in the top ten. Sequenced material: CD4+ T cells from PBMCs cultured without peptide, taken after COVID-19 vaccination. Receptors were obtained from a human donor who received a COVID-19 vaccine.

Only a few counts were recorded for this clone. The CDR3 reads CASSLLQETQYF. CDR3 bases: TGTGCCAGCAGCTTATTACAAGAGACCCAGTACTTC. This chain joins TRBV11-1 and TRBJ2-5; D not resolved. Germline V gene data show CDR1 as SGHAT and CDR2 as FQDESV (reference sequence). The ends were cut back, 2 bases at V and 2 bases at J, with 3 bases in the middle. CDR3 length equals 12 residues.

For the CDR3, the DNA is TGTGCCAGCAGTACAACAGGATCCCAGTACTTC. Translating gives CASSTTGSQYF. This chain uses TRBV12-3 or TRBV12-4 with TRBJ2-5, with D tentatively TRBD1 (5 bases). This CDR3 region has 11 residues. V lost 5 bases to trimming and J lost 9 bases, with 10 bases between them.

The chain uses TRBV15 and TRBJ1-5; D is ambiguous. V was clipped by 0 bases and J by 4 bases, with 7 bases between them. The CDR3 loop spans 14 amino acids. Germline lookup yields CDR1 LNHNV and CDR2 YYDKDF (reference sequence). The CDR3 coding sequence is TGTGCCACCAGCAGAGATGTGACGAATCAGCCCCAGCATTTT. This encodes CATSRDVTNQPQHF. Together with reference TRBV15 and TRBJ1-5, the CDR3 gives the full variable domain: DAMVIQNPRYQVTQFGKPVTLSCSQTLNHNVMYWYQQKSSQAPKLLFHYYDKDFNNEADTPDNFQSRRPNTSFCFLDIRSPGLGDTAMYLCATSRDVTNQPQHFGDGTRLSIL.

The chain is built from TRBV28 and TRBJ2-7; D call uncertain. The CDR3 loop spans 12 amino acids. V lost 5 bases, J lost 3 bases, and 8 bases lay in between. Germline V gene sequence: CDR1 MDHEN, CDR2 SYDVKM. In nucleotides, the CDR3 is TGTGCCAGCAGTACTCACATCTACGAGCAGTACGTC. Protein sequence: CASSTHIYEQYV.

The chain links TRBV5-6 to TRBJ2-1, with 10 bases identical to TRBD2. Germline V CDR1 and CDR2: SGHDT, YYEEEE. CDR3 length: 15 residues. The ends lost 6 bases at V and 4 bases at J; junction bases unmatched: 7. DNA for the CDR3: TGTGCCAGCACCGAGATAGCGGGGGGTTACAATGAGCAGTTCTTC. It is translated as CASTEIAGGYNEQFF.

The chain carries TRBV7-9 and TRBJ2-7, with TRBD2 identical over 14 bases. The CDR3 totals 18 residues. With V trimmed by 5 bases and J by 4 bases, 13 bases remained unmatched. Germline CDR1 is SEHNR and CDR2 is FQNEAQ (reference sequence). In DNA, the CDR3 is TGTGCCAGCAGCCCCGGACTAGCGGGGGGCAATCCCCTATACGAGCAGTACGTC. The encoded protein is CASSPGLAGGNPLYEQYV.

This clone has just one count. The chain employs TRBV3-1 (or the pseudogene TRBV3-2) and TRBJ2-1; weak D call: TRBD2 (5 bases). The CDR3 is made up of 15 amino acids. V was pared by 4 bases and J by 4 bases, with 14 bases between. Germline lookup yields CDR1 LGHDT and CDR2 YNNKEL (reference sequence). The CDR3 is CASSPPSLGYNEQFF. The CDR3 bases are TGTGCCAGCAGCCCACCTAGCTTGGGTTACAATGAGCAGTTCTTC.

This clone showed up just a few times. CDR3 coding DNA: TGTGCCAGCTCACCGGGTGGCCCGAGCTCCTATAATTCACCCCTCCACTTT. Amino acids: CASSPGGPSSYNSPLHF. The chain recombines TRBV18 with TRBJ1-6; D uncertain. From germline, CDR1 is KGHSH and CDR2 LQKENI. Trimming shortened V by 3 bases and J by 0 bases, and 12 bases separated the two germline ends. This CDR3 is 17 amino acids long.

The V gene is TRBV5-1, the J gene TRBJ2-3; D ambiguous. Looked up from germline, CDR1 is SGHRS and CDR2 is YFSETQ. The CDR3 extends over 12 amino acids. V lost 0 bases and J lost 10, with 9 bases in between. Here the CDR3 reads CASSLDAGPQYF. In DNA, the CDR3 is TGCGCCAGCAGCTTGGATGCCGGGCCGCAGTATTTT.

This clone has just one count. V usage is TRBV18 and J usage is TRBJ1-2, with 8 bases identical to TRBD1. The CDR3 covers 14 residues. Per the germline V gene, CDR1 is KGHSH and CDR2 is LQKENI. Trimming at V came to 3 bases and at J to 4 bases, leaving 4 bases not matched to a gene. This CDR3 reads CASSPRQGFYGYTF. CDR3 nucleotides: TGTGCCAGCTCACCGCGACAGGGGTTCTATGGCTACACCTTC. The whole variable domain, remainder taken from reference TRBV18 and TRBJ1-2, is NAGVMQNPRHLVRRRGQEARLRCSPMKGHSHVYWYRQLPEEGLKFMVYLQKENIIDESGMPKERFSAEFPKEGPSILRIQQVVRGDSAAYFCASSPRQGFYGYTFGSGTRLTVV.

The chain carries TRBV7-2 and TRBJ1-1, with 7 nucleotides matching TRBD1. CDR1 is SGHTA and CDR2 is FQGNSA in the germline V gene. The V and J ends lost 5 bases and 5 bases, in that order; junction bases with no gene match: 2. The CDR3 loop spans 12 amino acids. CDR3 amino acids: CASSPGGTEAFF. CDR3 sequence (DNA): TGTGCCAGCAGCCCAGGGGGTACTGAAGCTTTCTTT.

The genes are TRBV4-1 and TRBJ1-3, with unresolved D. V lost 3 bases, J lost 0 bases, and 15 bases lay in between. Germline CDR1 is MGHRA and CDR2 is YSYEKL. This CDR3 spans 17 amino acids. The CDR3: CASSHPGQTYSGNTIYF. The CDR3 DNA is TGCGCCAGCAGCCACCCCGGGCAGACCTACTCTGGAAACACCATATATTTT.

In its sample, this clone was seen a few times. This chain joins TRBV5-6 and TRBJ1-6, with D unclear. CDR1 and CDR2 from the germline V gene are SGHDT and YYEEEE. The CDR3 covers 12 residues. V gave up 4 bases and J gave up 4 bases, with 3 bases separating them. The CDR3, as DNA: TGTGCCAGCAGCCAATATAATTCACCCCTCCACTTT. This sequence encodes CASSQYNSPLHF.

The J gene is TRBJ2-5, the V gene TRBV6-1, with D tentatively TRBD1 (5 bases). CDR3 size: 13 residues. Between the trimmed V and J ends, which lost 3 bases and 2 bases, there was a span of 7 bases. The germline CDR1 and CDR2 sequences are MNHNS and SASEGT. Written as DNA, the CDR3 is TGTGCCAGCAGTGACAGGGCACAAGAGACCCAGTACTTC. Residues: CASSDRAQETQYF.

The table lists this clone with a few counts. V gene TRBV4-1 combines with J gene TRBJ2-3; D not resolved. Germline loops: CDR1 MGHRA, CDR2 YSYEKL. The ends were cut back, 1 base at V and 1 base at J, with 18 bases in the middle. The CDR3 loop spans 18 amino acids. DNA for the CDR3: TGCGCCAGCAGCCAAGTGGTGGTCCCAGCAATTCGCACAGATACGCAGTATTTT. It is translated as CASSQVVVPAIRTDTQYF.

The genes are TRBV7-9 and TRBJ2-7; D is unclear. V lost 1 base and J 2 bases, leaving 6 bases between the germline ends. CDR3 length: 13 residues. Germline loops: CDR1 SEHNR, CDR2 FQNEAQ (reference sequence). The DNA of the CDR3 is TGTGCCAGCAGCTTAGGACGGACCTACGAGCAGTACGTC. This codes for CASSLGRTYEQYV.

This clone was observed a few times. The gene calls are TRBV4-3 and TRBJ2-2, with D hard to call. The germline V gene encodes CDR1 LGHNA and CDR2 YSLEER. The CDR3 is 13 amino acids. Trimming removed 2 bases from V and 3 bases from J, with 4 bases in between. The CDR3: CASSQSYTGELFF. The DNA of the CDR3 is TGCGCCAGCAGCCAAAGCTACACCGGGGAGCTGTTTTTT.

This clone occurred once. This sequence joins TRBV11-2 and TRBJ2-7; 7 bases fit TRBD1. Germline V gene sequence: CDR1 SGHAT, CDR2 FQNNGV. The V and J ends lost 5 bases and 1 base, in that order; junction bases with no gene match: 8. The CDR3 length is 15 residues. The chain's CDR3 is CASSLNTGVSYEQYV. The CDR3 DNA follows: TGTGCCAGCAGCCTAAACACAGGGGTTTCCTACGAGCAGTACGTC.

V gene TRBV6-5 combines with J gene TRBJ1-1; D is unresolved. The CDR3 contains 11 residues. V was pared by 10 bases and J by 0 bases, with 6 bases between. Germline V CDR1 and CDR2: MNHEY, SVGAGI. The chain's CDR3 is CATLMNTEAFF. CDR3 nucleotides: TGTGCCACACTCATGAACACTGAAGCTTTCTTT.

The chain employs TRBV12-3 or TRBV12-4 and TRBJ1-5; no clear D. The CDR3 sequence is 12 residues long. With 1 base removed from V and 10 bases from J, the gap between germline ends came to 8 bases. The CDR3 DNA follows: TGTGCCAGCAGTTTAGACGACCGACCCCAGCATTTT. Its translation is CASSLDDRPQHF.

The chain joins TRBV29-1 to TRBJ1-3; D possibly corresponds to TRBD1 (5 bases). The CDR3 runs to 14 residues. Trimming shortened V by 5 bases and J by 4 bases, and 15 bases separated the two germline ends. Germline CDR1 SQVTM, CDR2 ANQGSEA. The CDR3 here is CSVTRGTPGNTIYF. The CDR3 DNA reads TGCAGCGTTACTCGGGGGACCCCCGGAAACACCATATATTTT.

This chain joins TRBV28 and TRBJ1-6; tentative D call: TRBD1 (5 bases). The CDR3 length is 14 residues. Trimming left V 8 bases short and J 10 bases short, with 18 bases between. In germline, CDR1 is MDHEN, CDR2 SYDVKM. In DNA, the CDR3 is TGTGCCAGCGCTACCGACAGTTTTGGGTCACCCCTCCACTTT. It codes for CASATDSFGSPLHF.

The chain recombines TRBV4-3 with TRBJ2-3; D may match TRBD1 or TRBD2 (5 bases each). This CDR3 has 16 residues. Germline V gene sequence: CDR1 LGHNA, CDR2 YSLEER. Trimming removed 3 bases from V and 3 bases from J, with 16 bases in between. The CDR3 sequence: CASSQAFGGRTDTQYF. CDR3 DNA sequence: TGCGCCAGCAGCCAGGCCTTTGGGGGAAGAACAGATACGCAGTATTTT.

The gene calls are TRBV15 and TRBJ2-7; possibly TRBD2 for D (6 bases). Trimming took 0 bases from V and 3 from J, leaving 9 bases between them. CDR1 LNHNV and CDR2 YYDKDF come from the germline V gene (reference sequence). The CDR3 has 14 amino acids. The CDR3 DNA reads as TGTGCCACCAGCAGAGAACCGGGGGACTACGAGCAGTACGTC. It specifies CATSREPGDYEQYV.

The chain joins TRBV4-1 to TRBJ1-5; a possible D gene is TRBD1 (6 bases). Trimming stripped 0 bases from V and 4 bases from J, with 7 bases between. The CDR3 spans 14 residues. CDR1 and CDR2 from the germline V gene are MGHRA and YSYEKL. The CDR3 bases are TGCGCCAGCAGCCAAGAAGGGGGAAATCAGCCCCAGCATTTT. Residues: CASSQEGGNQPQHF.

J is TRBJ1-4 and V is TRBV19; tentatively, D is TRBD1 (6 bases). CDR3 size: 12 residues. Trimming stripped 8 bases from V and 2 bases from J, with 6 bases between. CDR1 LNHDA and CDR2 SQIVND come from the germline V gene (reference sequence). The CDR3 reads CASQGTNEKLFF. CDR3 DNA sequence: TGTGCCAGTCAGGGGACTAATGAAAAACTGTTTTTT.

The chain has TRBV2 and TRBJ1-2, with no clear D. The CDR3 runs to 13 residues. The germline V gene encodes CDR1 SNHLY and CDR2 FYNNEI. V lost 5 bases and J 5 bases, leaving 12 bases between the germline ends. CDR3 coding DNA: TGTGCCAGCAGTCAAGGTAGACGGTATGGCTACACCTTC. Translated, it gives CASSQGRRYGYTF.

Here the CDR3 reads CASSDQQGWQPQHF. CDR3 sequence (DNA): TGTGCCAGCAGTGATCAACAGGGATGGCAGCCCCAGCATTTT. The chain links TRBV6-1 to TRBJ1-5; a possible D gene is TRBD1 (6 bases). The CDR3 runs to 14 residues. The germline V gene encodes CDR1 MNHNS and CDR2 SASEGT. The V gene lost 3 bases and the J gene lost 7 bases, with 13 bases spanning the gap.

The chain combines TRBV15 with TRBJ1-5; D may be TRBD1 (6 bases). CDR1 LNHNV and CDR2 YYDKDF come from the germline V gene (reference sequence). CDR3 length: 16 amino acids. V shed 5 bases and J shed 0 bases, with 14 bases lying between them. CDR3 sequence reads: CATSRLTGFSNQPQHF. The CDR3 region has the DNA TGTGCCACCAGCCGCCTCACAGGGTTTAGCAATCAGCCCCAGCATTTT.

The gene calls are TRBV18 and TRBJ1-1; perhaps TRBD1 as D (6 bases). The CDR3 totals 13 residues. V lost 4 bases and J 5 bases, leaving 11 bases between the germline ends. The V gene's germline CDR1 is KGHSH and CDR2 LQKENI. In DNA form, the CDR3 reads TGTGCCAGCTCACAGGACAGATTGACTGAAGCTTTCTTT. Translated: CASSQDRLTEAFF.

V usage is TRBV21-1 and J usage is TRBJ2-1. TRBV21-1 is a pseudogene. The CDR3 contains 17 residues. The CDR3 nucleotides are TGTGCCAGCAGCGATCCCGGGGCTAGCTTTAGGCACAATGAGCAGTTCTTC. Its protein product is CASSDPGASFRHNEQFF.